A single sample gave rise to the 24 T cell receptor beta chains below, sequenced in a study of beta chain features in type 1 diabetes. All of the isolated RNA was reverse transcribed, so expressed TCRB transcripts were sequenced. Sequencing was performed with immunoSEQ multiplex PCR; in TCRdb, only in-frame clones are kept and a portion is missing. The top ten hold 0.019% of the sample, which has roughly 400,000 clones, approximately 16% seen once. Sequencing was carried out using naive CD4+ T cells from blood. The receptors were sampled from a woman younger than 35 in good health.

This clone was recorded a few times. The genes are TRBV29-1 and TRBJ2-5; tentatively, D is TRBD2 (5 bases). This CDR3 has 12 amino acids. In germline, CDR1 is SQVTM, CDR2 ANQGSEA. The ends were cut back, 5 bases at V and 1 base at J, with 8 bases in the middle. The CDR3 region has the DNA TGCAGCGTTACGACTACCCAAGAGACCCAGTACTTC. It translates to CSVTTTQETQYF.

This clone appeared a few times. The rearrangement joins TRBV5-1 to TRBJ2-4, with 14 bases fitting TRBD2. With V trimmed by 0 bases and J by 6 bases, 2 bases remained unmatched. This CDR3 is built from 16 residues. The germline V gene has CDR1 SGHRS and CDR2 YFSETQ. The CDR3 here is CASSLAGTSGRNIQYF. Written as DNA, the CDR3 is TGCGCCAGCAGCTTGGCTGGGACTAGCGGGAGAAACATTCAGTACTTC.

The sample holds a few counts of this clone. J is TRBJ2-2 and V is TRBV23-1, with a tentative D call TRBD2 (6 bases). TRBV23-1 is known as an ORF, though its function is uncertain. This CDR3 is built from 17 residues. The V gene lost 1 base and the J gene lost 6 bases, with 18 bases spanning the gap. The CDR3 is CASSQWIGGVRSGELFF. CDR3 in DNA: TGCGCCAGCAGTCAATGGATCGGGGGAGTTAGATCCGGGGAGCTGTTTTTT.

This clone occurred a few times. The chain combines TRBV9 with TRBJ1-2; D is undetermined. Germline values: CDR1 SGDLS, CDR2 YYNGEE. The CDR3 covers 14 residues. V dropped 0 bases and J dropped 2 bases, with 8 bases sitting between them. CDR3 sequence: CASSVANRNYGYTF. CDR3 nucleotide sequence: TGTGCCAGCAGCGTAGCTAACAGAAACTATGGCTACACCTTC.

The V and J genes are TRBV6-5 and TRBJ1-3; D gene unclear. V lost 6 bases and J 0 bases, leaving 9 bases between the germline ends. Germline V lookup: CDR1 MNHEY, CDR2 SVGAGI. CDR3 length: 14 amino acids. The CDR3 DNA follows: TGTGCCAGCAGAAAACCAGGCTCTGGAAACACCATATATTTT. Translating gives CASRKPGSGNTIYF.

The rearrangement uses TRBV11-2 and TRBJ2-7; D is possibly TRBD2 (6 bases). The CDR3 spans 15 residues. CDR1 and CDR2 from the germline V gene are SGHAT and FQNNGV. V gave up 7 bases and J gave up 3 bases, with 19 bases separating them. The chain's CDR3 is CASTRRGDTIYEQYF. The CDR3 bases are TGTGCCAGCACCCGGCGGGGTGACACCATCTACGAGCAGTACTTC. The variable domain in full, with the rest retrieved from reference TRBV11-2 and TRBJ2-7, is EAGVAQSPRYKIIEKRQSVAFWCNPISGHATLYWYQQILGQGPKLLIQFQNNGVVDDSQLPKDRFSAERLKGVDSTLKIQPAKLEDSAVYLCASTRRGDTIYEQYFGPGTRLTVT.

V usage is TRBV4-3 and J usage is TRBJ2-7, with a possible D match to TRBD1 (5 bases). The CDR3 has 13 residues. V lost 3 bases and J lost 5, with 11 bases in between. CDR1 and CDR2 from the germline V gene are LGHNA and YSLEER. The CDR3 region has the DNA TGCGCCAGCAGCCAGTTAAGGGGTGACGAGCAGTACTTC. Protein product: CASSQLRGDEQYF.

The rearrangement joins TRBV5-1 to TRBJ2-1; 9 bases are shared with TRBD1. J lost 15 bases, V lost 3 bases, and 4 bases had no gene match. CDR3 length: 11 amino acids. CDR1 and CDR2 from the germline V gene are SGHRS and YFSETQ. CDR3 DNA sequence: TGCGCCAGCAGCTCCGACAGGGGGGCGTTCTTC. Its protein product is CASSSDRGAFF.

The chain links TRBV7-2 to TRBJ2-5; 8 positions match TRBD2. V gave up 2 bases and J gave up 5 bases; unmatched junction bases: 4. Germline values: CDR1 SGHTA, CDR2 FQGNSA. The CDR3 runs to 14 residues. CDR3: CASSLIGRGETQYF. The CDR3 DNA reads as TGTGCCAGCAGCTTAATCGGGAGGGGGGAGACCCAGTACTTC.

This clone came up a few times. This chain uses TRBV27 with TRBJ1-2; D call uncertain. Trimming left V 6 bases short and J 13 bases short, with 6 bases between. The CDR3 sequence is 8 residues long. CDR1 and CDR2 from the germline V gene are MNHEY and SMNVEV (reference sequence). This chain's CDR3 is CASSPGTF. The CDR3 coding sequence is TGTGCCAGCAGCCCCGGCACCTTC.

The CDR3 spells CASSLRTGEEKLFF. In DNA, the CDR3 is TGTGCCAGCAGCTTACGGACAGGCGAAGAAAAACTGTTTTTT. The V gene is TRBV7-9, the J gene TRBJ1-4; 7 bases map to TRBD1. The CDR3 has 14 amino acids. The germline gives CDR1 SEHNR, CDR2 FQNEAQ (reference sequence). Trimming took 2 bases from V and 8 from J; bases not matched to a gene: 5.

With respect to this clone: A junction end diverges from the germline sequence, so it may reflect a read error. The genes are TRBV10-3 and TRBJ1-2, with TRBD1 matching over 7 bases. Germline V CDR1 and CDR2: ENHRY, SYGVKD. The CDR3 runs 13 residues. The CDR3 protein is CASSIMTGLGYTF. The CDR3 DNA reads TGTGCCAGCAGTATAATGACAGGGTTAGGCTACACCTTC.

This chain joins TRBV18 and TRBJ1-1, with 9 positions matching TRBD1. The CDR3 runs to 17 residues. Looked up from germline, CDR1 is KGHSH and CDR2 is LQKENI. After removal of 2 bases from V and 4 bases from J, the junction contained 11 bases not matched to a gene. The CDR3, as DNA: TGTGCCAGCTCACCAGGGGAGACAGGGGGTCTGGGCACTGAAGCTTTCTTT. This codes for CASSPGETGGLGTEAFF.

This clone was observed a handful of times. This rearrangement joins TRBV9 to TRBJ2-2; 9 nucleotides line up with TRBD2. V was pared by 4 bases and J by 7 bases, with 8 bases of the junction left unmatched. CDR3 length: 15 residues. Germline V gives CDR1 SGDLS, CDR2 YYNGEE. The DNA for the CDR3 is TGTGCCAGCAGCCCCCGACTAGCGGTGATCGGGGAGCTGTTTTTT. Its translation is CASSPRLAVIGELFF.

This rearrangement joins TRBV27 to TRBJ2-3; 11 bases are a match to TRBD2. Germline CDR1 reads MNHEY; CDR2 reads SMNVEV (reference sequence). CDR3 length equals 15 residues. J was trimmed by 5 bases and V by 4 bases; bases with no gene match: 5. CDR3 loop: CASSSASGRLDTQYF. DNA of the CDR3: TGTGCCAGCAGTTCAGCTAGCGGGAGGTTAGATACGCAGTATTTT.

The rearrangement uses TRBV30 and TRBJ2-3, with 11 bases fitting TRBD2. CDR1 is GTSNPN and CDR2 is SVGIG in the germline V gene (reference sequence). The length of the CDR3 is 14 residues. Losses at the gene ends were 6 bases for V and 5 bases for J; bases not matched to a gene: 7. The CDR3 DNA reads TGTGCCTGCCTACTAGCGGGAGTAAGAGATACGCAGTATTTT. This gives the protein CACLLAGVRDTQYF. Based on the CDR3 plus reference TRBV30 and TRBJ2-3, the full variable domain is SQTIHQWPATLVQPVGSPLSLECTVEGTSNPNLYWYRQAAGRGLQLLFYSVGIGQISSEVPQNLSASRPQDRQFILSSKKLLLSDSGFYLCACLLAGVRDTQYFGPGTRLTVL.

This clone showed up just a few times. The chain has TRBV9 and TRBJ2-1; D is perhaps TRBD1 (5 bases). The CDR3 covers 11 residues. Trimming took 4 bases from V and 10 from J, leaving 9 bases between them. In germline, CDR1 is SGDLS, CDR2 YYNGEE. In nucleotides, the CDR3 is TGTGCCAGCAGCTCCACAGGAGAGCAGTTCTTC. Its protein is CASSSTGEQFF.

This clone was seen a few times. The chain recombines TRBV4-2 with TRBJ2-3; maybe TRBD2 (6 bases). Germline V gene data show CDR1 as LGHNA and CDR2 as YNFKEQ. This CDR3 is built from 16 residues. Trimming shortened V by 3 bases and J by 1 base, and 14 bases separated the two germline ends. This CDR3 reads CASSHSQLAGTDTQYF. The CDR3 DNA follows: TGTGCCAGCAGCCATAGCCAACTAGCCGGCACAGATACGCAGTATTTT.

The chain joins TRBV28 to TRBJ1-4; D uncertain. The CDR3 length is 14 residues. The germline V and J ends were trimmed by 4 bases and 0 bases, with 6 bases remaining between them. Germline V CDR1 and CDR2: MDHEN, SYDVKM. DNA for the CDR3: TGTGCCAGCAGTTCTCCTGCAACTAATGAAAAACTGTTTTTT. Translation gives CASSSPATNEKLFF. Looking up the rest from reference TRBV28 and TRBJ1-4 gives the full variable domain: DVKVTQSSRYLVKRTGEKVFLECVQDMDHENMFWYRQDPGLGLRLIYFSYDVKMKEKGDIPEGYSVSREKKERFSLILESASTNQTSMYLCASSSPATNEKLFFGSGTQLSVL.

The chain links TRBV7-9 to TRBJ2-7; 8 nucleotides line up with TRBD1. CDR1 SEHNR and CDR2 FQNEAQ come from the germline V gene (reference sequence). V lost 5 bases to trimming and J lost 4 bases; unmatched junction nucleotides: 10. The CDR3 has 15 amino acids. The DNA for the CDR3 is TGTGCCAGCAGCCCACAAGGACAGGGACTTTACGAGCAGTACTTC. It yields the protein CASSPQGQGLYEQYF.

The rearrangement joins TRBV28 to TRBJ1-1; D uncertain. The V gene's germline CDR1 is MDHEN and CDR2 SYDVKM. V was pared by 8 bases and J by 0 bases, with 10 bases between. The length of the CDR3 is 13 residues. The CDR3 DNA sequence: TGTGCCAGCGAGAACGACATGAACACTGAAGCTTTCTTT. It encodes CASENDMNTEAFF.

The table lists this clone with a few counts. The chain recombines TRBV5-6 with TRBJ1-1; 7 bases line up with TRBD1. V was pared by 5 bases and J by 5 bases, with 15 bases of the junction left unmatched. CDR3 length equals 16 residues. Germline loops: CDR1 SGHDT, CDR2 YYEEEE. CDR3 sequence: CASRRTTGRQETEAFF. CDR3 bases: TGTGCCAGCAGACGAACGACAGGGAGGCAGGAAACTGAAGCTTTCTTT.

The chain links TRBV7-2 to TRBJ2-3; maybe TRBD1 (5 bases). The V and J ends lost 5 bases and 5 bases respectively, with 11 bases between them. The CDR3 contains 13 residues. Germline-derived CDR1 and CDR2 are SGHTA and FQGNSA. DNA of the CDR3: TGTGCCAGCAGCCCCCGACAGAAAGATACGCAGTATTTT. Protein: CASSPRQKDTQYF.

The genes are TRBV5-4 and TRBJ2-1; 9 nucleotides match TRBD2. The germline CDR1 and CDR2 sequences are SGHNT and YYREEE (reference sequence). J lost 9 bases, V lost 4 bases, and 11 bases had no gene match. This CDR3 is 15 amino acids long. CDR3 loop: CASSAGSGRFGEQFF. The CDR3 DNA reads as TGTGCCAGCAGCGCGGGTAGCGGGAGATTTGGTGAGCAGTTCTTC. The entire variable domain, with the rest obtained from reference TRBV5-4 and TRBJ2-1, is as follows: ETGVTQSPTHLIKTRGQQVTLRCSSQSGHNTVSWYQQALGQGPQFIFQYYREEENGRGNFPPRFSGLQFPNYSSELNVNALELDDSALYLCASSAGSGRFGEQFFGPGTRLTVL.